Sequencing of this TCR beta chain was carried out in a study of tumor-infiltrating lymphocytes in localized non-small cell lung cancer. Study-level background: The cohort mixed smokers and never-smokers, several histologies, and some post-neoadjuvant-chemotherapy samples.

The CDR3 spans 15 residues. V lost 7 bases, J lost 6 bases, and 5 bases stayed unmatched. In germline, CDR1 is MNHEY, CDR2 SMNVEV (reference sequence). Study conclusions and caveats: Not all patients were TCR sequenced, owing to tissue quantity. Different pieces of the same tissue were used for each assay.

In the case of this clone: Its target is unknown.

Sequenced by immunoSEQ multiplex PCR; TCRdb stores in-frame clones only, minus some. The sample comprises about 16,000 clones, roughly 79% of which are singletons, and over 7.5% rests with the top ten. The clonotype originates from a human donor with non-small cell lung cancer. The chain joins TRBV27 to TRBJ2-1; TRBD2 matches 14 bases. The sample consisted of lung tumor tissue. In nucleotides, the CDR3 is TGTGCCAGCACCGGACTAGCGGGAGGTGTCAATGAGCAGTTCTTC. It is translated as CASTGLAGGVNEQFF.